This entry lists 23 T cell receptor beta chains sequenced from one sample in a study of response to subunit inactivated influenza vaccine. One entry per CDR3 protein results from TCRdb running MiXCR on the RT-PCR reads. The table has roughly 700,000 distinct CDR3 sequences, around 14% seen once; the top ten hold 6.5% to 8.5%. The sequenced sample was PBMCs from blood, obtained around 14 days before vaccination. Every receptor here comes from a man aged 45 to 65 who received an inactivated influenza vaccine.

This clonotype was seen only a few times. The chain combines TRBV7-9 with TRBJ1-1; 10 bases are shared with TRBD1. V lost 6 bases, J lost 4 bases, and 8 bases stayed unmatched. Germline V gene data show CDR1 as SEHNR and CDR2 as FQNEAQ (reference sequence). The CDR3 loop spans 15 amino acids. CDR3 amino acids: CASSRDRGLGTEAFF. CDR3 in DNA: TGTGCCAGCAGTAGGGACAGGGGTTTGGGCACTGAAGCTTTCTTT.

The gene calls are TRBV11-2 and TRBJ2-3; TRBD2 agrees at 10 bases. The germline V gene encodes CDR1 SGHAT and CDR2 FQNNGV. This CDR3 spans 15 amino acids. With V trimmed by 4 bases and J by 6 bases, 7 bases remained unmatched. The CDR3 loop reads CASSSQRGGQDTQYF. The CDR3, as DNA: TGTGCCAGCAGCTCTCAGCGGGGGGGCCAGGATACGCAGTATTTT.

This clonotype was detected only a few times. The J gene is TRBJ2-4, the V gene TRBV7-9; 10 bases line up with TRBD2. Germline lookup yields CDR1 SEHNR and CDR2 FQNEAQ (reference sequence). J gave up 8 bases and V 5 bases, and 9 bases lay outside the gene matches. The CDR3 runs to 15 residues. CDR3 nucleotides: TGTGCCAGCAGCCAAATTCTAGCGGGAGCTTACATTCAGTACTTC. Its protein is CASSQILAGAYIQYF.

The rearrangement joins TRBV10-3 to TRBJ2-2; D gene uncertain. Trimming stripped 3 bases from V and 6 bases from J, with 2 bases between. Germline V CDR1 and CDR2: ENHRY, SYGVKD. The CDR3 is made up of 11 amino acids. The CDR3 nucleotides are TGTGCCATCAGTGACCCCGGGGAGCTGTTTTTT. Its protein is CAISDPGELFF.

This clonotype was detected only a few times. The rearrangement uses TRBV10-3 and TRBJ2-1; TRBD1 agrees at 9 bases. Losses at the gene ends were 6 bases for V and 2 bases for J; bases not matched to a gene: 2. The CDR3 has 14 residues. Germline CDR1 reads ENHRY; CDR2 reads SYGVKD. CDR3: CAIRDRGPYNEQFF. For the CDR3, the DNA is TGTGCCATCAGGGACAGGGGTCCCTACAATGAGCAGTTCTTC.

Only a few counts were recorded for this clonotype. V usage is TRBV5-1 and J usage is TRBJ2-6; D might be TRBD1 or TRBD2, each matching 5 bases. The CDR3 is made up of 16 amino acids. Germline V CDR1 and CDR2: SGHRS, YFSETQ. V shed 0 bases and J shed 2 bases, with 9 bases lying between them. The CDR3, as DNA: TGCGCCAGCAGCTTGGGAGGGGCGACTGGGGCCAACGTCCTGACTTTC. Translation: CASSLGGATGANVLTF.

The chain employs TRBV11-1 and TRBJ2-2, with 9 bases lining up with TRBD1. CDR3 length equals 18 residues. V was pared by 1 base and J by 2 bases, with 8 bases of the junction left unmatched. Germline CDR1 SGHAT, CDR2 FQDESV (reference sequence). CDR3 protein: CASSLGLWDRDNTGELFF. The DNA for the CDR3 is TGTGCCAGCAGCTTAGGGCTCTGGGACAGGGACAACACCGGGGAGCTGTTTTTT. The full variable domain, completed using reference TRBV11-1 and TRBJ2-2, is EAEVAQSPRYKITEKSQAVAFWCDPISGHATLYWYRQILGQGPELLVQFQDESVVDDSQLPKDRFSAERLKGVDSTLKIQPAELGDSAMYLCASSLGLWDRDNTGELFFGEGSRLTVL.

Many counts were recorded for this clonotype. V usage is TRBV20-1 and J usage is TRBJ2-1; a weak D match, TRBD1 (5 bases). Germline CDR1 reads DFQATT; CDR2 reads SNEGSKA (reference sequence). Trimming took off 6 bases at V and 5 bases at J, with 20 bases between the two ends. The length of the CDR3 is 15 residues. This CDR3 is CSALNQGSFDNEQFF. The CDR3 nucleotides are TGCAGTGCCCTAAACCAGGGAAGCTTTGACAATGAGCAGTTCTTC.

This chain connects TRBV4-3 to TRBJ2-2; 9 nucleotides agree with TRBD1. Germline loops: CDR1 LGHNA, CDR2 YSLEER. Trimming at V came to 2 bases and at J to 7 bases, leaving 5 bases not matched to a gene. This CDR3 is built from 15 residues. CDR3 residues: CASSQTGQGGGELFF. CDR3 sequence (DNA): TGCGCCAGCAGCCAAACGGGACAGGGAGGCGGGGAGCTGTTTTTT.

The genes are TRBV20-1 and TRBJ1-4; D unclear. Trimming left V 4 bases short and J 0 bases short, with 6 bases between. The CDR3 sequence is 13 residues long. Germline assignment: CDR1 DFQATT and CDR2 SNEGSKA (reference sequence). For the CDR3, the DNA is TGCAGTGCTACCGAAGCAACTAATGAAAAACTGTTTTTT. Amino acid sequence: CSATEATNEKLFF.

The J gene is TRBJ1-4, the V gene TRBV6-5; D unclear. CDR3 length: 14 amino acids. Looked up from germline, CDR1 is MNHEY and CDR2 is SVGAGI. V was cut by 4 bases and J by 0 bases, with 6 bases left in between. In DNA form, the CDR3 reads TGTGCCAGCAGTTGGGGAGCAACTAATGAAAAACTGTTTTTT. Translating it yields CASSWGATNEKLFF.

This clonotype was counted a few times. J is TRBJ2-7 and V is TRBV6-1; 7 positions match TRBD1. With V trimmed by 7 bases and J by 2 bases, 8 bases remained unmatched. Per germline, CDR1 MNHNS and CDR2 SASEGT. The CDR3 contains 14 residues. As DNA, the CDR3 is TGTGCCAGCAAACCCGGGACAGCAGCCTACGAGCAGTACTTC. It specifies CASKPGTAAYEQYF.

This clonotype was found a few times. This chain joins TRBV28 and TRBJ2-1; TRBD2 might be the D (8 bases). CDR1 MDHEN and CDR2 SYDVKM come from the germline V gene. CDR3 length: 15 amino acids. V dropped 5 bases and J dropped 2 bases, with 13 bases sitting between them. CDR3 nucleotides: TGTGCCAGCAGTGATAGCGGGACAGCCTACAATGAGCAGTTCTTC. Residues: CASSDSGTAYNEQFF.

The V call is TRBV5-4, the J call TRBJ2-2, with TRBD2 matching over 8 bases. Trimming removed 1 base from V and 2 bases from J; junction bases left unmatched: 10. This CDR3 spans 18 amino acids. CDR1 SGHNT and CDR2 YYREEE come from the germline V gene (reference sequence). The DNA for the CDR3 is TGTGCCAGCAGCTTGCCGTCAGCGGGGGCCCTAAACACCGGGGAGCTGTTTTTT. It is translated as CASSLPSAGALNTGELFF.

There are many counts of this clonotype. The chain combines TRBV6-1 with TRBJ2-2; 7 positions match TRBD1. The CDR3 is 13 amino acids. Germline CDR1 is MNHNS and CDR2 is SASEGT. V dropped 5 bases and J dropped 6; count of bases not matched to a gene: 3. This CDR3 reads CASSPQGAGELFF. The CDR3 nucleotides are TGTGCCAGCAGTCCCCAGGGGGCCGGGGAGCTGTTTTTT.

A word on this clonotype: Sequence at one end of the junction differs from germline and may be a read error. The chain joins TRBV29-1 to TRBJ2-3; possible D gene TRBD2, 6 bases. Per the germline V gene, CDR1 is SQVTM and CDR2 is ANQGSEA. The CDR3 has 13 amino acids. CDR3 sequence: CSVLGSPGDTQCF. CDR3 coding DNA: TGCAGCGTTCTGGGCAGTCCGGGAGATACGCAGTGTTTT.

This clonotype appeared a few times. CDR3 loop: CASRSTTDSYEQYF. In DNA, the CDR3 is TGTGCCAGCAGGAGTACTACGGACAGCTACGAGCAGTACTTC. The chain couples TRBV12-3 or TRBV12-4 to TRBJ2-7; possibly TRBD1 for D (6 bases). Trimming left V 6 bases short and J 3 bases short, with 15 bases between. The CDR3 spans 14 residues.

This rearrangement joins TRBV6-5 to TRBJ1-2; 9 nucleotides align to TRBD1. Germline trimming cut 0 bases from V and 7 bases from J; bases unmatched to any gene: 9. In germline, CDR1 is MNHEY, CDR2 SVGAGI. The length of the CDR3 is 16 residues. The CDR3 DNA follows: TGTGCCAGCAGTTACTCGCGACAGGGGGAAATAGGTGGCTACACCTTC. Translating gives CASSYSRQGEIGGYTF.

This clonotype has just a few counts. The chain employs TRBV30 and TRBJ2-7, with 7 bases identical to TRBD1. J lost 2 bases, V lost 4 bases, and 8 bases had no gene match. This CDR3 comprises 14 residues. The germline V gene encodes CDR1 GTSNPN and CDR2 SVGIG (reference sequence). As DNA, the CDR3 is TGTGCCTGGACCCTAGTTGACAGGGCCTACGAGCAGTACTTC. Translating it yields CAWTLVDRAYEQYF. Together with reference TRBV30 and TRBJ2-7, the CDR3 gives the full variable domain: SQTIHQWPATLVQPVGSPLSLECTVEGTSNPNLYWYRQAAGRGLQLLFYSVGIGQISSEVPQNLSASRPQDRQFILSSKKLLLSDSGFYLCAWTLVDRAYEQYFGPGTRLTVT.

The chain uses TRBV6-2 or TRBV6-3 and TRBJ1-1, with TRBD1 matching over 9 bases. CDR1 and CDR2 from the germline V gene are MNHEY and SVGEGT. The length of the CDR3 is 18 residues. The V and J ends lost 0 bases and 1 base, in that order; junction bases with no gene match: 9. The CDR3 sequence is CASSYSFRTGQGNTEAFF. The CDR3, as DNA: TGTGCCAGCAGTTACTCATTCCGAACGGGACAGGGGAACACTGAAGCTTTCTTT.

Only a few counts were recorded for this clonotype. The chain has TRBV5-5 and TRBJ2-7; the D gene is possibly TRBD2 (5 bases). Germline V CDR1 and CDR2: SGHKS, YYEKEE (reference sequence). V lost 1 base and J lost 3, with 20 bases in between. The CDR3 is 17 residues long. The CDR3 is CASSLYTGLRALYEQYF. The CDR3 DNA follows: TGTGCCAGCAGCTTGTACACGGGGTTGAGGGCTCTCTACGAGCAGTACTTC.

The genes are TRBV5-6 and TRBJ2-3; D ambiguous. Trimming left V 0 bases short and J 4 bases short, with 9 bases between. The germline CDR1 and CDR2 sequences are SGHDT and YYEEEE. The CDR3 covers 14 residues. The CDR3 bases are TGTGCCAGCAGCTTGGTTCCCCTTCCAGATACGCAGTATTTT. As protein: CASSLVPLPDTQYF.

The chain is built from TRBV4-1 and TRBJ2-7; unclear D gene. Germline V CDR1 and CDR2: MGHRA, YSYEKL. The CDR3 totals 14 residues. V gave up 0 bases and J gave up 4 bases, with 10 bases separating them. CDR3 protein: CASSQDNTIYEQYF. CDR3 in DNA: TGCGCCAGCAGCCAAGATAACACTATATACGAGCAGTACTTC.